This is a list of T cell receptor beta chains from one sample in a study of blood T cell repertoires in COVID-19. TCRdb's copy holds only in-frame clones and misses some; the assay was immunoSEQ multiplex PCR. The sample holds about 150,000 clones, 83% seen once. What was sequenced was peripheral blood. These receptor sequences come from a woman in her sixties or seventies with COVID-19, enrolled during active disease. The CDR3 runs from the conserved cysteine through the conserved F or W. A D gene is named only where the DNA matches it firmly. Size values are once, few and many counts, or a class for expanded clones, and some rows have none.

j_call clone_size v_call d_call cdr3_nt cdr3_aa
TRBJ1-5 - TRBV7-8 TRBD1 TGTGCCAGCAGCTCGAGAGTTGGACAGGGAGTCCAGCCCCAGCATTTT CASSSRVGQGVQPQHF
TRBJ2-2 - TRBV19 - TGTGCCAGTAGTATCGCGCGGGGCGAGACCGGGGAGCTGTTTTTT CASSIARGETGELFF
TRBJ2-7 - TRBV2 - TGTGCCAGCACCCATGGCGAACTAAGCTACGAGCAGTACTTC CASTHGELSYEQYF
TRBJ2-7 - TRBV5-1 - TGCGCCAGCAGCTTGGCCGACGACTTTCGTCCCTACGAGCAGTACTTC CASSLADDFRPYEQYF
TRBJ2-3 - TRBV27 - TGTGCCAGCAGTTTAAGGGAGAGGGATACGCAGTATTTT CASSLRERDTQYF
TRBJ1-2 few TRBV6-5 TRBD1 TGTGCCACCTTGGACAGGGGGTACTATGGCTACACCTTC CATLDRGYYGYTF
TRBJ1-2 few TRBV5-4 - TGTGCCAGCAGCTTGGACAGGTTCAACTATGGCTACACCTTC CASSLDRFNYGYTF
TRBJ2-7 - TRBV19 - TGTGCCAGTAGATACGAGGGCGAGCAGTACTTC CASRYEGEQYF
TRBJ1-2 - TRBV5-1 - TGCGCCAGCAGCTTGGCCCTGGGCCAGGGGTATGGCTACACCTTC CASSLALGQGYGYTF
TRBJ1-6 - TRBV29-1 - TGCAGCGTCCGGACACGGGCGGATTCACCCCTCCACTTT CSVRTRADSPLHF
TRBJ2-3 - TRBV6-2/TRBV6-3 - TGTGCCAGCAGTCGGCTAGGCACAGATACGCAGTATTTT CASSRLGTDTQYF
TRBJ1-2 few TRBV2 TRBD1 TGTGCCAGCTTCGACAGGGGACGCCTTGTGGATGGCTACACCTTC CASFDRGRLVDGYTF
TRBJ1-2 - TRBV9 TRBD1 TGTGCCAGCAGCGGAGGGGACAGGTTGGGCTACACCTTC CASSGGDRLGYTF
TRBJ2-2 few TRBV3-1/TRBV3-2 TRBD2 TGTGCCAGCAGCCCTCGTCGGGGGGGGATCGGGGAGCTGTTTTTT CASSPRRGGIGELFF
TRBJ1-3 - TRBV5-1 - TGCGCCAGCAGCTTCCAGGGGCCTGGAAACACCATATATTTT CASSFQGPGNTIYF
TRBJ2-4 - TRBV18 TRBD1 TGTGCCAGCTCGTCTTTGCAGGGGGACAAAAACATTCAGTACTTC CASSSLQGDKNIQYF
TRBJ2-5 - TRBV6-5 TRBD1 TGTGCCAGCAGTTACACTAGGGACAGCCAAGAGACCCAGTACTTC CASSYTRDSQETQYF
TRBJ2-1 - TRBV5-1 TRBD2 TGCGCCAGCAGCTTGGGAGCGGGACTAGCGGGGGAAGAGCAGTTCTTC CASSLGAGLAGEEQFF
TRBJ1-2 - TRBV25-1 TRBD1 TGTGCCAGCAGTCACAGGGGCTCTAGCGGCTACACCTTC CASSHRGSSGYTF
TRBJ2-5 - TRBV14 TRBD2 TGTGCCAGCAGCCACCCGGGGGGGGAGACCCAGTACTTC CASSHPGGETQYF
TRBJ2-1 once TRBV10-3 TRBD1 TGTGCCATCAGTTCCTCCGGGACAGGGGGCTACAATGAGCAGTTCTTC CAISSSGTGGYNEQFF
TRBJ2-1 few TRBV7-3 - TGTGCCAGCAGCCTTAACCGGGACAACAATGAGCAGTTCTTC CASSLNRDNNEQFF
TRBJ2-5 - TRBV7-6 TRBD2 TGTGCCAGCAGCCCGGGACTAGCGGGAGGGGAGACCCAGTACTTC CASSPGLAGGETQYF
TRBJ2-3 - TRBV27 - TGTGCCAGCAAACATACAGATACGCAGTATTTT CASKHTDTQYF